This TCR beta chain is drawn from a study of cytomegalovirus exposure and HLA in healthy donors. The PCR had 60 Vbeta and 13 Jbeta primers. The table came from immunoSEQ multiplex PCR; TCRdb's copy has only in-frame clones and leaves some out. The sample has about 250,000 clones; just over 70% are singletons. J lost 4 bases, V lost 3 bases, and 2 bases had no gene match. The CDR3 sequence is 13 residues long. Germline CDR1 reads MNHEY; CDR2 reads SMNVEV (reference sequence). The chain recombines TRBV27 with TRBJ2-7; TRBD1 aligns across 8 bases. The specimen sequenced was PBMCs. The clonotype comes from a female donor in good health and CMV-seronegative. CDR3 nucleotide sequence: TGTGCCAGCAGTTTCAGGGGGCCGTACGAGCAGTACTTC. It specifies CASSFRGPYEQYF.